One sample yielded the 31 T cell receptor beta chains listed below, sequenced in a study of Ad26.COV2.S vaccination and SARS-CoV-2 variants. Sequencing was performed with immunoSEQ multiplex PCR; in TCRdb, only in-frame clones are kept and a portion is missing. The sample records more than 250,000 clones, 70% to 90% being singletons. Treatment in this sample: about 20 received Ad26.COV2.S at low or high dose, single or two shots; roughly five received placebo; per-sample allocation not given. The study sampled participants on day 63 after the first vaccine or placebo injection. The sample was peripheral blood, taken in a trial of Ad26.COV2.S vaccine versus placebo. These receptors were obtained from a person aged 18-65 years who received the Ad26.COV2.S COVID-19 vaccine or a placebo.

This clone was detected once. Other DNA sequences within the sample encode an identical CDR3. The chain carries TRBV7-2 and TRBJ1-1; D is unresolved. CDR1 and CDR2 from the germline V gene are SGHTA and FQGNSA. The CDR3 is 15 residues long. Trimming removed 1 base at V and 0 bases at J, with 9 bases between. CDR3 DNA sequence: TGTGCCAGCAGCTTAGGGGCGGGGATGAACACTGAAGCTTTCTTT. It encodes CASSLGAGMNTEAFF. Full variable domain (remainder filled in from reference TRBV7-2 and TRBJ1-1): GAGVSQSPSNKVTEKGKDVELRCDPISGHTALYWYRQSLGQGLEFLIYFQGNSAPDKSGLPSDRFSAERTGGSVSTLTIQRTQQEDSAVYLCASSLGAGMNTEAFFGQGTRLTVV.

This clone has ten or more counts. This chain connects TRBV7-8 to TRBJ2-5; TRBD2 matches at 8 bases. Germline values: CDR1 SGHVS, CDR2 FQNEAQ. The CDR3 is 16 amino acids. Trimming cost V 3 bases and J 5 bases; bases outside gene matches: 11. The CDR3 protein is CASSFSEAGVGETQYF. The CDR3 nucleotides read TGTGCCAGCAGCTTCTCAGAAGCGGGAGTTGGCGAGACCCAGTACTTC. The full variable domain, completed using reference TRBV7-8 and TRBJ2-5, is GAGVSQSPRYKVAKRGQDVALRCDPISGHVSLFWYQQALGQGPEFLTYFQNEAQLDKSGLPSDRFFAERPEGSVSTLKIQRTQQEDSAVYLCASSFSEAGVGETQYFGPGTRLLVL.

This clone has more than one count but fewer than ten. The chain carries TRBV10-2 and TRBJ2-5, with D possibly being TRBD2 (5 bases). V was pared by 4 bases and J by 1 base, with 7 bases between. The CDR3 consists of 13 residues. Germline CDR1 reads WSHSY; CDR2 reads SAAADI. The CDR3 here is CASSGAAQETQYF. CDR3 in DNA: TGCGCCAGCAGTGGAGCGGCCCAAGAGACCCAGTACTTC.

The chain employs TRBV7-9 and TRBJ1-4; D perhaps matches TRBD1 (5 bases). V dropped 5 bases and J dropped 8 bases, with 24 bases sitting between them. Looked up from germline, CDR1 is SEHNR and CDR2 is FQNEAQ (reference sequence). CDR3 length: 17 amino acids. CDR3 region: CASSKSDSGGLKEKLFF. The CDR3 DNA sequence: TGTGCCAGCAGCAAATCCGACTCGGGGGGTTTGAAAGAAAAACTGTTTTTT.

The rearrangement links TRBV27 to TRBJ1-1; D is undetermined. From germline, CDR1 is MNHEY and CDR2 SMNVEV (reference sequence). The CDR3 sequence is 13 residues long. The V end was cut by 10 bases, the J end by 7 bases, with 19 bases between. Here the CDR3 DNA reads TGTGCCACCCAAACCGCCCCGGGTGATGAAGCTTTCTTT. Amino acids: CATQTAPGDEAFF.

The table lists this clone with a count of one. The chain is built from TRBV6-2 or TRBV6-3 and TRBJ2-7; a weak D match, TRBD1 (5 bases). Trimming removed 0 bases from V and 0 bases from J, with 12 bases in between. This CDR3 has 16 amino acids. Germline loops: CDR1 MNHEY, CDR2 SVGEGT. The CDR3 protein is CASSYSPVTVSYEQYF. The CDR3 nucleotides read TGTGCCAGCAGTTACTCCCCGGTGACAGTCTCCTACGAGCAGTACTTC.

The chain joins TRBV4-1 to TRBJ2-7, with 10 bases fitting TRBD2. CDR3 size: 20 residues. CDR1 is MGHRA, CDR2 YSYEKL, per germline. With V trimmed by 0 bases and J by 6 bases, 20 bases remained unmatched. The CDR3: CASSQDLLAGEGGKAGEQYF. The CDR3 DNA is TGCGCCAGCAGCCAAGATCTCCTAGCGGGAGAGGGTGGAAAGGCCGGCGAGCAGTACTTC.

This chain links TRBV10-2 with TRBJ2-1; the match to TRBD1 covers 10 bases. CDR1 WSHSY and CDR2 SAAADI come from the germline V gene. The CDR3 totals 15 residues. V dropped 4 bases and J dropped 6; count of bases not matched to a gene: 6. The CDR3: CASSGGQGLPNEQFF. CDR3 DNA: TGCGCCAGCAGTGGGGGACAGGGGTTACCCAATGAGCAGTTCTTC.

This chain connects TRBV7-9 to TRBJ2-3; 8 nucleotides line up with TRBD2. Trimming cost V 5 bases and J 3 bases; bases outside gene matches: 10. The CDR3 runs to 16 residues. Germline V CDR1 and CDR2: SEHNR, FQNEAQ (reference sequence). The CDR3 loop is CASSPTYGGRTDTQYF. CDR3 DNA: TGTGCCAGCAGCCCGACGTATGGCGGGAGGACAGATACGCAGTATTTT.

The chain has TRBV9 and TRBJ2-2, with TRBD2 matching over 7 bases. The V gene's germline CDR1 is SGDLS and CDR2 YYNGEE. The V segment lost 0 bases and the J segment 2 bases; nucleotides outside the gene matches: 7. This CDR3 is 17 amino acids long. CDR3 bases: TGTGCCAGCAGCGTAGTTTCAGCGGGATATAACACCGGGGAGCTGTTTTTT. It codes for CASSVVSAGYNTGELFF.

The CDR3 bases are TGCAGCGTGAAGGGACAGGGGAGGAGCGAGCAGTACTTC. This encodes CSVKGQGRSEQYF. The V call is TRBV29-1, the J call TRBJ2-7, with TRBD1 matching over 10 bases. This CDR3 region has 13 residues. Germline loops: CDR1 SQVTM, CDR2 ANQGSEA. Losses at the gene ends were 6 bases for V and 6 bases for J; bases not matched to a gene: 8.

V is TRBV5-1 and J is TRBJ2-2, with D tentatively TRBD1 or TRBD2 (6 bases each). Deletions cut 1 base from V and 7 bases from J, with 11 bases between. This CDR3 is 14 amino acids long. Germline V gene sequence: CDR1 SGHRS, CDR2 YFSETQ. CDR3 nucleotide sequence: TGCGCCAGCAGCTTGCCGGGGGCGATCGGGGAGCTGTTTTTT. Translating gives CASSLPGAIGELFF.

The chain combines TRBV12-5 with TRBJ2-3; 10 nucleotides line up with TRBD2. The CDR3 loop spans 18 amino acids. J was trimmed by 3 bases and V by 0 bases; bases with no gene match: 9. CDR1 and CDR2 (germline): LGHNT, FRNRAP. The chain's CDR3 is CASGLVLVSGGATDTQYF. CDR3 nucleotides: TGTGCTAGTGGTTTGGTACTCGTGAGCGGGGGGGCGACAGATACGCAGTATTTT.

This clone was detected only once. The CDR3 is CASSLDRNYEQYF. The CDR3 DNA reads as TGTGCCAGCAGCCTGGACAGGAACTACGAGCAGTACTTC. The chain combines TRBV5-8 with TRBJ2-7; 7 positions agree with TRBD1. V lost 4 bases to trimming and J lost 3 bases; unmatched junction nucleotides: 4. This CDR3 is built from 13 residues. CDR1 SGHTS and CDR2 YDEGEE come from the germline V gene.

The chain joins TRBV5-1 to TRBJ2-5; a possible D gene is TRBD2 (6 bases). The CDR3 runs 15 residues. Germline V gene sequence: CDR1 SGHRS, CDR2 YFSETQ. The germline V and J ends were trimmed by 0 bases and 5 bases, with 14 bases remaining between them. The CDR3 loop is CASSLGGLEGETQYF. The CDR3 DNA reads as TGCGCCAGCAGCTTGGGAGGACTGGAGGGGGAGACCCAGTACTTC.

This clone was found once. As DNA, the CDR3 is TGTGCCAGCAGCCCATCGGGGGTCACTGAAGCTTTCTTT. Translated, it gives CASSPSGVTEAFF. The chain joins TRBV7-3 to TRBJ1-1; possible D gene TRBD1, 5 bases. This CDR3 is built from 13 residues. The germline V and J ends were trimmed by 5 bases and 4 bases, with 11 bases remaining between them. Germline CDR1 is SGHTA and CDR2 is FQGTGA.

This rearrangement joins TRBV7-2 to TRBJ2-7; 8 bases match TRBD2. With V trimmed by 2 bases and J by 0 bases, 9 bases remained unmatched. Per germline, CDR1 SGHTA and CDR2 FQGNSA. The CDR3 length is 17 residues. CDR3: CASSLMGLGTSSYEQYF. In DNA, the CDR3 is TGTGCCAGCAGCTTAATGGGTTTGGGGACTAGCTCCTACGAGCAGTACTTC. Based on the CDR3 plus reference TRBV7-2 and TRBJ2-7, the full variable domain is GAGVSQSPSNKVTEKGKDVELRCDPISGHTALYWYRQSLGQGLEFLIYFQGNSAPDKSGLPSDRFSAERTGGSVSTLTIQRTQQEDSAVYLCASSLMGLGTSSYEQYFGPGTRLTVT.

This chain connects TRBV5-1 to TRBJ2-2; D call uncertain. V lost 1 base and J 5 bases, leaving 6 bases between the germline ends. The CDR3 is 13 residues long. Germline assignment: CDR1 SGHRS and CDR2 YFSETQ. DNA of the CDR3: TGCGCCAGCAGCTTGTCTGTAACCGGGGAGCTGTTTTTT. This codes for CASSLSVTGELFF.

This rearrangement joins TRBV7-2 to TRBJ2-3; 13 positions agree with TRBD2. The junction had 6 bases not matched to a gene; V was cut back by 6 bases and J by 3 bases. The CDR3 is 16 amino acids. CDR1 SGHTA and CDR2 FQGNSA come from the germline V gene. In nucleotides, the CDR3 is TGTGCCAGCAGACTACTAGCGGGAGGGTGGACAGATACGCAGTATTTT. Amino acids: CASRLLAGGWTDTQYF.

This chain uses TRBV15 with TRBJ1-4; D is unclear. The CDR3 covers 15 residues. Trimming left V 2 bases short and J 4 bases short, with 11 bases between. Germline assignment: CDR1 LNHNV and CDR2 YYDKDF (reference sequence). The CDR3 nucleotides are TGTGCCACCAGCAGACGCCGGGAGAGTAATGAAAAACTGTTTTTT. Translation gives CATSRRRESNEKLFF.

A note on this clone: Other nucleotide sequences from this sample produce the same CDR3. The chain combines TRBV12-3 or TRBV12-4 with TRBJ1-1; D not resolved. The CDR3 totals 13 residues. V was pared by 3 bases and J by 1 base, with 6 bases between. This CDR3 is CASSFGPNTEAFF. The CDR3 region has the DNA TGTGCCAGCAGTTTCGGACCGAACACTGAAGCTTTCTTT.

The chain couples TRBV25-1 to TRBJ2-3; D call uncertain. The CDR3 has 13 amino acids. In germline, CDR1 is MGHDK, CDR2 SYGVNS. Deletions cut 2 bases from V and 6 bases from J, with 9 bases between. The CDR3 DNA is TGTGCCAGCAGTGAACCCAATGGGGATACGCAGTATTTT. Amino acid sequence: CASSEPNGDTQYF. Based on the CDR3 plus reference TRBV25-1 and TRBJ2-3, the full variable domain is EADIYQTPRYLVIGTGKKITLECSQTMGHDKMYWYQQDPGMELHLIHYSYGVNSTEKGDLSSESTVSRIRTEHFPLTLESARPSHTSQYLCASSEPNGDTQYFGPGTRLTVL.

V and J are TRBV4-3 and TRBJ2-3, with D unresolved. The germline V gene has CDR1 LGHNA and CDR2 YSLEER. This CDR3 contains 12 residues. Trimming removed 3 bases at V and 4 bases at J, with 5 bases between. CDR3 region: CASSHLADTQYF. In DNA form, the CDR3 reads TGCGCCAGCAGCCACCTCGCAGATACGCAGTATTTT.

The chain uses TRBV5-6 and TRBJ2-4, with D tentatively TRBD1 (5 bases). V was pared by 4 bases and J by 8 bases, with 13 bases between. CDR3 length equals 13 residues. Germline V gives CDR1 SGHDT, CDR2 YYEEEE. CDR3 residues: CASSTDSQDIQYF. The CDR3 DNA is TGTGCCAGCAGCACAGACAGTCAAGACATTCAGTACTTC.

V usage is TRBV14 and J usage is TRBJ2-2; D ambiguous. The CDR3 is 14 residues long. Trimming cost V 2 bases and J 3 bases, with 7 bases left between them. Germline V gene data show CDR1 as SGHDN and CDR2 as FVKESK. The CDR3 is CASSQYLHTGELFF. CDR3 nucleotide sequence: TGTGCCAGCAGCCAATACCTCCACACCGGGGAGCTGTTTTTT.

CDR3 DNA sequence: TGTGCCATCAGTGGGAGGGATACGCAGTATTTT. Residues: CAISGRDTQYF. This chain connects TRBV10-3 to TRBJ2-3; D is perhaps TRBD2 (5 bases). The CDR3 totals 11 residues. Germline CDR1 reads ENHRY; CDR2 reads SYGVKD. V lost 4 bases and J lost 6, with 5 bases in between.

This chain links TRBV5-1 with TRBJ2-1, with 12 nucleotides matching TRBD2. The CDR3 is 16 residues long. Trimming at V came to 4 bases and at J to 4 bases, leaving 6 bases not matched to a gene. Germline CDR1 is SGHRS and CDR2 is YFSETQ. CDR3 in amino acids: CASSKGGTSGYNEQFF. As DNA, the CDR3 is TGCGCCAGCAGCAAGGGCGGGACTAGCGGGTACAATGAGCAGTTCTTC.

This clone has just a few counts. J is TRBJ1-2 and V is TRBV29-1; D is perhaps TRBD1 (6 bases). The CDR3 contains 12 residues. Per the germline V gene, CDR1 is SQVTM and CDR2 is ANQGSEA. Between the trimmed V and J ends, which lost 1 base and 6 bases, there was a span of 9 bases. The CDR3: CSVEVRQDGYTF. CDR3 nucleotides: TGCAGCGTTGAAGTGAGACAGGATGGCTACACCTTC.

The genes are TRBV18 and TRBJ2-1, with 10 bases that match TRBD2. Per the germline V gene, CDR1 is KGHSH and CDR2 is LQKENI. The CDR3 totals 17 residues. V lost 0 bases to trimming and J lost 4 bases; unmatched junction nucleotides: 6. In DNA form, the CDR3 reads TGTGCCAGCTCACCACCGGCTAGCGGGGGATATTACAATGAGCAGTTCTTC. Protein: CASSPPASGGYYNEQFF.

There are a few counts of this clone. The J gene is TRBJ1-1, the V gene TRBV5-1; the D gene is possibly TRBD1 (6 bases). The CDR3 sequence is 16 residues long. Trimming removed 4 bases from V and 3 bases from J, with 19 bases in between. The germline V gene has CDR1 SGHRS and CDR2 YFSETQ. The CDR3 region has the DNA TGCGCCAGCAGCGCGGCACTCAGGGGTATGGACACTGAAGCTTTCTTT. Encoded protein: CASSAALRGMDTEAFF.

This chain links TRBV4-1 with TRBJ2-7, with no clear D. This CDR3 region has 16 residues. V was trimmed by 0 bases and J by 0 bases, leaving 12 bases between them. Germline V lookup: CDR1 MGHRA, CDR2 YSYEKL. The CDR3 DNA sequence: TGCGCCAGCAGCCAAGATGTATACACGAGCTCCTACGAGCAGTACTTC. Translating gives CASSQDVYTSSYEQYF.